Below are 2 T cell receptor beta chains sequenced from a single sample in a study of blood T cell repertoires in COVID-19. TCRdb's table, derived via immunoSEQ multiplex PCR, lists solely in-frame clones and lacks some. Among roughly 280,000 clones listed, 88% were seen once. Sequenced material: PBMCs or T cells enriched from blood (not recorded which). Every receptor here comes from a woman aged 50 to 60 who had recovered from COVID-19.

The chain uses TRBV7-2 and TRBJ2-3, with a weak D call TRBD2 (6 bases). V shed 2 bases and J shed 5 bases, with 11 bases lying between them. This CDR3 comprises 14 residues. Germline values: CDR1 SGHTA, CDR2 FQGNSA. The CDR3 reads CASSLSGAVDTQYF. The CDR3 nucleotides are TGTGCCAGCAGCTTATCGGGAGCGGTAGATACGCAGTATTTT.

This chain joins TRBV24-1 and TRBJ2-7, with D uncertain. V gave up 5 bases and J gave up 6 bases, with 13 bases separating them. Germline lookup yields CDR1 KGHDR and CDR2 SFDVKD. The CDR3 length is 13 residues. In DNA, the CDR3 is TGTGCCACCAGTGCGGCTAGAGCGCGCGAGCAGTACTTC. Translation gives CATSAARAREQYF.